The entry that follows covers one T cell receptor (beta chain) sequence. What it recognizes is unknown. The data originate from a study of cytomegalovirus exposure and HLA in healthy donors. Turning to the study itself: Earlier findings included 100 million to 130 million unique TCR beta sequences obtained from roughly 200 million T cells.

V shed 1 base and J 2 bases; nucleotides not matched to a gene: 4. Germline V gives CDR1 SGDLS, CDR2 YYNGEE. CDR3 length: 15 amino acids. PCR primers comprised 60 Vbeta and 13 Jbeta primers. Measured with immunoSEQ multiplex PCR; TCRdb has only the in-frame clones, and not every one. The sample contains under 250,000 clones, around 73% of which appear only once. Study-wide findings and caveats: Based on reports, TCR beta sequences accurately predicted HLA-A and HLA-B alleles for most subjects.

The source material was PBMCs. The chain carries TRBV9 and TRBJ2-7; 9 positions match TRBD2. The sequence was obtained from a male donor in good health and CMV-seronegative. The CDR3 nucleotides are TGTGCCAGCAGCGTAACTGCGGGAGGGCCCTACGAGCAGTACTTC. This gives the protein CASSVTAGGPYEQYF.